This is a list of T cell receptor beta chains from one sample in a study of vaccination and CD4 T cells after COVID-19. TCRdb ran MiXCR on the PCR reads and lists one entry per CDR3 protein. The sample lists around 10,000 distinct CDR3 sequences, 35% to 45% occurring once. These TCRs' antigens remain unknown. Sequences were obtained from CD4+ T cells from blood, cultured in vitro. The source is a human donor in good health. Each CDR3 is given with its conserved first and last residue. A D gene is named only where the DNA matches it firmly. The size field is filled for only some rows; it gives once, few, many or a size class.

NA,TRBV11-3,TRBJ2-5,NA,CASSLVPGAQETQYF,TGTGCCAGCAGCTTAGTGCCGGGGGCGCAAGAGACCCAGTACTTC
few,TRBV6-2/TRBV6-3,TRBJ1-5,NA,CASSYLGGNQPQHF,TGTGCCAGCAGTTACCTAGGTGGCAATCAGCCCCAGCATTTT
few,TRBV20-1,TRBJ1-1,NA,CSARWGNTEAFF,TGCAGTGCTAGGTGGGGGAACACTGAAGCTTTCTTT
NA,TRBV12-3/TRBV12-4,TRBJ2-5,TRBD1,CASSLAWDRVKTQYF,TGTGCCAGCAGTTTGGCATGGGACAGGGTAAAGACCCAGTACTTC
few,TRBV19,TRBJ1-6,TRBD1,CASSMTGGTISPLHF,TGTGCCAGTAGTATGACAGGGGGCACAATATCACCCCTCCACTTT
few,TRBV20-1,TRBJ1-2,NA,CSARDPREAYGYTF,TGCAGTGCTAGAGATCCCCGCGAGGCCTATGGCTACACCTTC
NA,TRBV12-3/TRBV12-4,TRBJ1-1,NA,CASRTRGGMVRTEAFF,TGTGCCAGTAGAACCCGAGGGGGGATGGTTAGGACTGAAGCTTTCTTT
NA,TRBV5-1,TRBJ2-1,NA,CASSQFAGDYNEQFF,TGCGCCAGCAGCCAATTCGCCGGGGACTACAATGAGCAGTTCTTC
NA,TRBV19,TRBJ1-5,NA,CASSMEFERRNQPQHF,TGTGCCAGTAGTATGGAGTTCGAGAGACGCAATCAGCCCCAGCATTTT
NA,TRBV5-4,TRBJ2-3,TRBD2,CASSAYYRTSGRDTQYF,TGTGCCAGCAGCGCCTACTATCGGACTAGCGGGAGGGATACGCAGTATTTT
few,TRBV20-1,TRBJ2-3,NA,CSARERKGADTQYF,TGCAGTGCTAGAGAGAGAAAGGGTGCAGATACGCAGTATTTT